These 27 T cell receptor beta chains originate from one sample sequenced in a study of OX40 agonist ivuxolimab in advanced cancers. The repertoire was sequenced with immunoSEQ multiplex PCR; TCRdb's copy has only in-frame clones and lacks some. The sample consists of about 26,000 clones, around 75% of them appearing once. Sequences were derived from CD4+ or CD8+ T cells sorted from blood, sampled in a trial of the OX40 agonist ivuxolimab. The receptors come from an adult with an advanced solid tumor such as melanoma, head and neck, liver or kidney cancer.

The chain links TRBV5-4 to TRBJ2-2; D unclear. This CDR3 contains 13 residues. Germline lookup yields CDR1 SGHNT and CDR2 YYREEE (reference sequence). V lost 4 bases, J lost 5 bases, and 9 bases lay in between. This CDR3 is CASSERWTGELFF. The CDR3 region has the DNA TGTGCCAGCAGCGAACGATGGACCGGGGAGCTGTTTTTT.

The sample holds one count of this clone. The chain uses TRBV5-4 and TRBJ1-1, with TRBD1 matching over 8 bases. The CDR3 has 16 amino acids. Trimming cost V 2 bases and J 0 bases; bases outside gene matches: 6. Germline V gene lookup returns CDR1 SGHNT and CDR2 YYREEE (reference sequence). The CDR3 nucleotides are TGTGCCAGCAGCTTATTAGGACAGGGAATGAACACTGAAGCTTTCTTT. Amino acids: CASSLLGQGMNTEAFF.

In DNA form, the CDR3 reads TGTGCCAGCAGTGTCATCGGGGACTGGTTGGATACGCAGTATTTT. It translates to CASSVIGDWLDTQYF. The chain recombines TRBV25-1 with TRBJ2-3; D is perhaps TRBD2 (6 bases). The CDR3 sequence is 15 residues long. CDR1 and CDR2 from the germline V gene are MGHDK and SYGVNS. V was clipped by 4 bases and J by 6 bases, with 17 bases between them.

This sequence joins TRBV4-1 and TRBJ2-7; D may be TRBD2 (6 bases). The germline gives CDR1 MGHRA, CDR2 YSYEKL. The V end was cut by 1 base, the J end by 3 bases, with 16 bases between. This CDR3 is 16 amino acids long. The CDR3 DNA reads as TGCGCCAGCAGCCAAGTTCGCGGGACTTTAGACTACGAGCAGTACTTC. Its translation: CASSQVRGTLDYEQYF.

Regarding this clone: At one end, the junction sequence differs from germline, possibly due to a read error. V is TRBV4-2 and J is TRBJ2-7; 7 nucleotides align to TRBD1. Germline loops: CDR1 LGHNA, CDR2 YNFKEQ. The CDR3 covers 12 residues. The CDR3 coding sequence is TGTGCCAGCAGCCAGGACAGGACCGAGCCAATCTTC. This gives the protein CASSQDRTEPIF.

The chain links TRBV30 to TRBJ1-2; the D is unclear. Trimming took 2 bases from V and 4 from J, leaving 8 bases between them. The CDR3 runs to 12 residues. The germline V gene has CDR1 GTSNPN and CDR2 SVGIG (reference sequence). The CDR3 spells CAWSRQSYGYTF. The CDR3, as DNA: TGTGCCTGGAGTAGGCAGAGCTATGGCTACACCTTC. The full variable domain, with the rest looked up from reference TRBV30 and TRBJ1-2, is SQTIHQWPATLVQPVGSPLSLECTVEGTSNPNLYWYRQAAGRGLQLLFYSVGIGQISSEVPQNLSASRPQDRQFILSSKKLLLSDSGFYLCAWSRQSYGYTFGSGTRLTVV.

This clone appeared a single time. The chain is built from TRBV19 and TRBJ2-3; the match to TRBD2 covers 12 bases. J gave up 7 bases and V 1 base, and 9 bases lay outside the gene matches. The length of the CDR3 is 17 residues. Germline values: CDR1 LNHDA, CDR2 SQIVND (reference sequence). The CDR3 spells CASSIGLAGELWNTQYF. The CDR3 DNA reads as TGTGCCAGTAGTATAGGACTAGCGGGAGAACTGTGGAATACGCAGTATTTT.

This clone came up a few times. The CDR3 here is CASSETGGGGAIDEQFF. In DNA, the CDR3 is TGTGCCAGCAGTGAAACGGGCGGCGGGGGGGCTATCGATGAGCAGTTCTTC. The gene calls are TRBV6-1 and TRBJ2-1; 9 bases match TRBD2. The CDR3 totals 17 residues. With 2 bases clipped from V and 8 bases from J, the junction kept 13 bases outside the gene matches. Germline V lookup: CDR1 MNHNS, CDR2 SASEGT.

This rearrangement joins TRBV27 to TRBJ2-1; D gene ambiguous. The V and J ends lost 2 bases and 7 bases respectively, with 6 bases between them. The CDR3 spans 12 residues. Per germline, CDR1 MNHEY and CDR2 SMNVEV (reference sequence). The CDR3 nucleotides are TGTGCCAGCAGTTTAACCGGGAATGAGCAGTTCTTC. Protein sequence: CASSLTGNEQFF.

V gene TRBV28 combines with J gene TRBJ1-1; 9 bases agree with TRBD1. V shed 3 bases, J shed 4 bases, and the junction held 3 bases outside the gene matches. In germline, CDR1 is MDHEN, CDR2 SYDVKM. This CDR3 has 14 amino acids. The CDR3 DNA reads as TGTGCCAGCAGTTTGGGACAGGGTGGCACTGAAGCTTTCTTT. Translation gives CASSLGQGGTEAFF.

The CDR3 is CASSLAGTSNEQFF. As DNA, the CDR3 is TGTGCCAGCAGCCTAGCGGGGACAAGCAATGAGCAGTTCTTC. The V gene is TRBV2, the J gene TRBJ2-1; 9 positions agree with TRBD2. J was trimmed by 6 bases and V by 6 bases; bases with no gene match: 6. This CDR3 is built from 14 residues. In germline, CDR1 is SNHLY, CDR2 FYNNEI.

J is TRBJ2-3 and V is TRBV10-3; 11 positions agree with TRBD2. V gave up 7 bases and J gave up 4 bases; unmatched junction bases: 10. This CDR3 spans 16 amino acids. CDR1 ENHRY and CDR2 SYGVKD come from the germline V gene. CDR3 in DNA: TGTGCCATCACCGTAGCGGGAGGGCCGATCCCAGATACGCAGTATTTT. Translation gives CAITVAGGPIPDTQYF.

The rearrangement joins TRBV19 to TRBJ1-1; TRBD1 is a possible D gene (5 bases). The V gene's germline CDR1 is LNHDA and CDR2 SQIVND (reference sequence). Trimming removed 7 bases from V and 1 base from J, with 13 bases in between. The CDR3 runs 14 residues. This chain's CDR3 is CASTMGPQNTEAFF. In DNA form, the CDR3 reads TGTGCCAGTACCATGGGGCCGCAGAACACTGAAGCTTTCTTT. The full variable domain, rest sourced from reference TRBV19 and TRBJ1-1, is DGGITQSPKYLFRKEGQNVTLSCEQNLNHDAMYWYRQDPGQGLRLIYYSQIVNDFQKGDIAEGYSVSREKKESFPLTVTSAQKNPTAFYLCASTMGPQNTEAFFGQGTRLTVV.

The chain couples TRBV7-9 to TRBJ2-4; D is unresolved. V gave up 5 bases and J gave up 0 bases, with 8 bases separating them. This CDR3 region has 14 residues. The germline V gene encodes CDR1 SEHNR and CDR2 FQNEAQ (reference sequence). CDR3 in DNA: TGTGCCAGCAGCCCTCTACTAGCCAAAAACATTCAGTACTTC. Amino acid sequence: CASSPLLAKNIQYF. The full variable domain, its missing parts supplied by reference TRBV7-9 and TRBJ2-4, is DTGVSQNPRHKITKRGQNVTFRCDPISEHNRLYWYRQTLGQGPEFLTYFQNEAQLEKSRLLSDRFSAERPKGSFSTLEIQRTEQGDSAMYLCASSPLLAKNIQYFGAGTRLSVL.

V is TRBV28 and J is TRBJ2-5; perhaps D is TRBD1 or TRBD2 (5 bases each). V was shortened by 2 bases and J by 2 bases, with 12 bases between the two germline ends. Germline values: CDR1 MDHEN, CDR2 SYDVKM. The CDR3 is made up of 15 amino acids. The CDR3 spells CASSLDSGRQETQYF. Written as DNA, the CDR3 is TGTGCCAGCAGTTTAGACAGCGGTCGGCAAGAGACCCAGTACTTC.

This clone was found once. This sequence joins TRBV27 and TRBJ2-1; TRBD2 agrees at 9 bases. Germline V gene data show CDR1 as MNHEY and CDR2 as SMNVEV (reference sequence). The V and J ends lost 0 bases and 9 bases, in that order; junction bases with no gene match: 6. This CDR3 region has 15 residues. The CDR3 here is CASSLSGGAGGEQFF. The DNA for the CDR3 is TGTGCCAGCAGTTTATCAGGCGGAGCGGGGGGTGAGCAGTTCTTC.

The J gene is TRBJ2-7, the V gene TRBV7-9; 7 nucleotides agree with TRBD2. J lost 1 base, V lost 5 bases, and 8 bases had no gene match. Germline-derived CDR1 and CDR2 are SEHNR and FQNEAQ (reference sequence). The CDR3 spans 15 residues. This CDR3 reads CASSPGAGLSYEQYF. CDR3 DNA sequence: TGTGCCAGCAGCCCGGGAGCGGGGCTTTCCTACGAGCAGTACTTC.

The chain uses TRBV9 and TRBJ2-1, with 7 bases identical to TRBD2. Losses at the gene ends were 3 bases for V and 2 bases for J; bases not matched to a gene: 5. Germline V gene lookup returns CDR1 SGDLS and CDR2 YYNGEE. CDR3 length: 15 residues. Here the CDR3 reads CASSESGTAYNEQFF. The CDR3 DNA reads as TGTGCCAGCAGCGAGAGCGGGACCGCCTACAATGAGCAGTTCTTC.

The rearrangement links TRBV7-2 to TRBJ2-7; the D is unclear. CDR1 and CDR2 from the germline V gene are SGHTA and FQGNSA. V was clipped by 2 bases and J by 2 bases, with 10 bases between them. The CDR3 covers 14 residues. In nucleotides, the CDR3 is TGTGCCAGCAGCTTATCCGGAGAAACCTACGAGCAGTACTTC. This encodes CASSLSGETYEQYF.

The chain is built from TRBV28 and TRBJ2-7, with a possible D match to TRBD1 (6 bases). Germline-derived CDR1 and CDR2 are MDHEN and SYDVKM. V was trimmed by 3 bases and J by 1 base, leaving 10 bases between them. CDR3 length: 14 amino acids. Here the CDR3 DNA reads TGTGCCAGCAGTTTCTTGGACAGATCCTACGAGCAGTACTTC. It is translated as CASSFLDRSYEQYF.

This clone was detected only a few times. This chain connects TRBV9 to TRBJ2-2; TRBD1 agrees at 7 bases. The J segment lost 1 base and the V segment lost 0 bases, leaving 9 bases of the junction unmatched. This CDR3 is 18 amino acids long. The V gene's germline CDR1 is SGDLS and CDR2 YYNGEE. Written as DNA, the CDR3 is TGTGCCAGCAGCGTAGCTAGGAAGGGACAGATGAACACCGGGGAGCTGTTTTTT. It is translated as CASSVARKGQMNTGELFF.

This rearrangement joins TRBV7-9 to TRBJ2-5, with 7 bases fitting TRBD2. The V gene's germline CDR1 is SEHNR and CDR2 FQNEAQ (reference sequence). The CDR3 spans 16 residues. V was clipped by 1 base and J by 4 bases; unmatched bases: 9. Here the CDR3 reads CASSLGWAGDGETQYF. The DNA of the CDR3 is TGTGCCAGCAGCTTAGGATGGGCGGGAGACGGAGAGACCCAGTACTTC.

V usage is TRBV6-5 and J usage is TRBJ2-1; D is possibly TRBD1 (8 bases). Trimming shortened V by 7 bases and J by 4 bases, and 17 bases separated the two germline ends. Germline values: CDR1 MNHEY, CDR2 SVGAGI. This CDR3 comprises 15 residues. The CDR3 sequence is CASTLQGGTYNEQFF. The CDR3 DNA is TGTGCCAGCACTCTACAGGGGGGGACGTACAATGAGCAGTTCTTC.

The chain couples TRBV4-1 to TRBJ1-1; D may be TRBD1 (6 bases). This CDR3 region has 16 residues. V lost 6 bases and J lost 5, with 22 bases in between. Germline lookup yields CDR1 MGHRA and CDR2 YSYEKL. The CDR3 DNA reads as TGCGCCAGCAGTTTCCCACAGGGAACGGGGTGGACTGAAGCTTTCTTT. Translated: CASSFPQGTGWTEAFF.

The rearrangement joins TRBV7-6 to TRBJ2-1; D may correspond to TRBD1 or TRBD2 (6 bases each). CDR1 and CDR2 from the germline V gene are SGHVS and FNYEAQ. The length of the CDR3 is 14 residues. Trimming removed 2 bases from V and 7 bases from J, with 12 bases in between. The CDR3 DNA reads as TGTGCCAGCAGCTTACGGGGGCCTGTGAATGAGCAGTTCTTC. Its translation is CASSLRGPVNEQFF.

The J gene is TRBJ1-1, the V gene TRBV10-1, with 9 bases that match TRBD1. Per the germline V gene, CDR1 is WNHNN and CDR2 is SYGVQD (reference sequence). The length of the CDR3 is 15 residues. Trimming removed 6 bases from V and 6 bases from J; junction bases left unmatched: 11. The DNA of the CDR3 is TGCGCCAGCAGCCGGGACAGGGCCCCATCGTCTGAAGCTTTCTTT. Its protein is CASSRDRAPSSEAFF.

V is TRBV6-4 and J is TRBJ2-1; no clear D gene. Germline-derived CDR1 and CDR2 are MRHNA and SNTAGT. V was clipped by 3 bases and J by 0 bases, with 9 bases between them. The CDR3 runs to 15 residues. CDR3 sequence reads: CASSEGGGSYNEQFF. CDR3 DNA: TGTGCCAGCAGTGAGGGTGGCGGCTCCTACAATGAGCAGTTCTTC.